Listed below are T cell receptor beta chains from one sample, sequenced in a study of post-analysis software for immune sequencing data. Each CDR3 protein is one row after TCRdb ran MiXCR on the PCR reads. This sample carries around 260,000 distinct CDR3 sequences, around 34% of them seen once, and the ten largest clones take less than 6%. Source material: blood. The receptors derive from a girl aged 10-17 years with multiple sclerosis. Both conserved end residues are part of each CDR3. The D gene is left open where the match is weak. Size is stated for part of the rows, as once, few or many counts, or as a class when the clone is expanded.

d_call: -; v_call: TRBV3-1; j_call: TRBJ2-6; clone_size: many; cdr3_aa: CASSPSPLGQEGSGANVLTF; cdr3_nt: TGTGCCAGCAGCCCATCGCCTCTTGGACAGGAGGGCTCTGGGGCCAACGTCCTGACTTTC
d_call: -; v_call: TRBV20-1; j_call: TRBJ2-7; clone_size: -; cdr3_aa: CSARRPGRDEQYF; cdr3_nt: TGCAGTGCTAGACGGCCCGGTAGAGACGAGCAGTACTTC
d_call: -; v_call: TRBV29-1; j_call: TRBJ1-1; clone_size: many; cdr3_aa: CSVEGDPGGTEAFF; cdr3_nt: TGCAGCGTTGAAGGGGACCCAGGCGGCACTGAAGCTTTCTTT
d_call: -; v_call: TRBV2; j_call: TRBJ2-7; clone_size: many; cdr3_aa: CATVRAGGFYEQYF; cdr3_nt: TGTGCCACAGTCAGGGCAGGGGGGTTTTACGAGCAGTACTTC
d_call: TRBD1; v_call: TRBV15; j_call: TRBJ2-1; clone_size: many; cdr3_aa: CATTKDRVYNEQFF; cdr3_nt: TGTGCCACCACCAAGGACAGGGTCTACAATGAGCAGTTCTTC
d_call: -; v_call: TRBV2; j_call: TRBJ1-1; clone_size: -; cdr3_aa: CASRRQAHVGNTEAFF; cdr3_nt: TGTGCCAGCAGAAGGCAGGCCCACGTAGGTAACACTGAAGCTTTCTTT
d_call: -; v_call: TRBV13; j_call: TRBJ1-1; clone_size: few; cdr3_aa: CASSLGQPNTEAFF; cdr3_nt: TGTGCCAGCAGCTTAGGGCAGCCCAACACTGAAGCTTTCTTT
d_call: TRBD1; v_call: TRBV5-5; j_call: TRBJ2-1; clone_size: many; cdr3_aa: CASRYLFTGVDEQFF; cdr3_nt: TGTGCCAGCAGGTACCTATTCACAGGGGTCGATGAGCAGTTCTTC
d_call: -; v_call: TRBV12-3/TRBV12-4; j_call: TRBJ1-1; clone_size: -; cdr3_aa: CASDRGRRNTEAFF; cdr3_nt: TGTGCCAGCGACCGGGGGAGACGGAACACTGAAGCTTTCTTT
d_call: -; v_call: TRBV4-2; j_call: TRBJ1-4; clone_size: many; cdr3_aa: CASSQDQEKLFF; cdr3_nt: TGTGCCAGCAGCCAAGATCAGGAAAAACTGTTTTTT
d_call: TRBD2; v_call: TRBV6-4; j_call: TRBJ2-1; clone_size: many; cdr3_aa: CASSDGTSGGSSYNEQFF; cdr3_nt: TGTGCCAGCAGTGACGGGACTAGCGGGGGAAGCTCCTACAATGAGCAGTTCTTC
d_call: -; v_call: TRBV11-2; j_call: TRBJ2-1; clone_size: -; cdr3_aa: CASSLQQGPRGEQFF; cdr3_nt: TGTGCCAGCAGCTTACAACAGGGGCCCCGGGGGGAGCAGTTCTTC
d_call: TRBD1; v_call: TRBV20-1; j_call: TRBJ2-5; clone_size: -; cdr3_aa: CSAIVPGTGGLRGRETQYF; cdr3_nt: TGCAGTGCTATTGTCCCAGGGACAGGGGGCCTCCGGGGAAGGGAGACCCAGTACTTC
d_call: -; v_call: TRBV28; j_call: TRBJ1-4; clone_size: few; cdr3_aa: CASRGPNEKLFF; cdr3_nt: TGTGCCAGCAGGGGGCCTAATGAAAAACTGTTTTTT
d_call: -; v_call: TRBV6-5; j_call: TRBJ2-7; clone_size: -; cdr3_aa: CASKGPSYEQYF; cdr3_nt: TGTGCCAGTAAGGGACCGTCCTACGAGCAGTACTTC
d_call: -; v_call: TRBV3-1; j_call: TRBJ1-2; clone_size: many; cdr3_aa: CASTRGEGVYGYTF; cdr3_nt: TGTGCCAGCACCCGAGGGGAGGGGGTCTATGGCTACACCTTC
d_call: -; v_call: TRBV29-1; j_call: TRBJ2-7; clone_size: -; cdr3_aa: CSVEEADRYEQYF; cdr3_nt: TGCAGCGTTGAAGAGGCGGACCGCTACGAGCAGTACTTC
d_call: -; v_call: TRBV10-3; j_call: TRBJ2-6; clone_size: many; cdr3_aa: CAISASTVGANVLTF; cdr3_nt: TGTGCCATCAGTGCCTCGACAGTTGGGGCCAACGTCCTGACTTTC
d_call: -; v_call: TRBV29-1; j_call: TRBJ1-2; clone_size: -; cdr3_aa: CSVEQARGYTF; cdr3_nt: TGCAGCGTTGAGCAGGCACGAGGCTACACCTTC
d_call: TRBD1; v_call: TRBV28; j_call: TRBJ1-2; clone_size: many; cdr3_aa: CASRSTGLHGYTF; cdr3_nt: TGTGCCAGCAGATCGACAGGGTTGCATGGCTACACCTTC
d_call: -; v_call: TRBV10-2; j_call: TRBJ2-5; clone_size: many; cdr3_aa: CASGWTLQETQYF; cdr3_nt: TGCGCCAGCGGTTGGACACTGCAAGAGACCCAGTACTTC
d_call: TRBD1; v_call: TRBV20-1; j_call: TRBJ1-6; clone_size: few; cdr3_aa: CSARAGPSTGDSPLHF; cdr3_nt: TGCAGTGCTAGAGCCGGTCCGTCGACAGGGGACTCACCCCTCCACTTT
d_call: -; v_call: TRBV24-1; j_call: TRBJ2-5; clone_size: many; cdr3_aa: CATSDRETQYF; cdr3_nt: TGTGCCACCAGTGACCGAGAGACCCAGTACTTC
d_call: TRBD1; v_call: TRBV5-6; j_call: TRBJ1-5; clone_size: many; cdr3_aa: CASSFRQGGSNQPQHF; cdr3_nt: TGTGCCAGCAGCTTCCGACAGGGAGGAAGCAATCAGCCCCAGCATTTT
d_call: -; v_call: TRBV4-2; j_call: TRBJ2-3; clone_size: -; cdr3_aa: CASSQELSGGSPTDTQYF; cdr3_nt: TGTGCCAGCAGCCAAGAATTGAGTGGGGGGAGTCCCACAGATACGCAGTATTTT